Listed here is a single TCR beta chain. The sample belongs to a study of blood T cell repertoires in COVID-19. TCRdb's copy holds only in-frame clones and misses some; the assay was immunoSEQ multiplex PCR. The data hold 110,000 to 150,000 clones, with around 82% observed a single time. Between the trimmed V and J ends, which lost 5 bases and 0 bases, there was a span of 14 bases. This CDR3 contains 15 residues. The germline CDR1 and CDR2 sequences are SGHTA and FQGNSA. This receptor was identified in a woman between 50 and 59 years old who had recovered from COVID-19. This chain links TRBV7-2 with TRBJ2-7; D perhaps matches TRBD2 (6 bases). The sequencing input was PBMCs or T cells enriched from blood (not recorded which). Written as DNA, the CDR3 is TGTGCCAGCAGCCTCCGGGACTGGAGCTCCTACGAGCAGTACTTC. As protein: CASSLRDWSSYEQYF.